This T cell receptor (beta chain) stems from a study of blood T cell repertoires in COVID-19. This CDR3 is 15 amino acids long. Germline values: CDR1 LNHDA, CDR2 SQIVND (reference sequence). Trimming took 4 bases from V and 4 from J, leaving 14 bases between them. Assay: immunoSEQ multiplex PCR; the TCRdb copy retains only in-frame clones and omits some. The sample carries 130,000 or so clones, roughly 90% recorded once. The chain has TRBV19 and TRBJ1-5; D is possibly TRBD1 (6 bases). What was sequenced was peripheral blood. This sequence originates from a man in his 70s with active COVID-19. The CDR3 is CASSNRGGANQPQHF. The DNA of the CDR3 is TGTGCCAGTAGTAACCGGGGGGGGGCTAATCAGCCCCAGCATTTT.